Following are 9 T cell receptor beta chains from one sample sequenced in a study of CD8+CD57+ T cells in acquired aplastic anemia. Individuals selected for sequencing had exhibited CD8+CD57+ cell expansion on flow cytometry. TCR beta VDJ and CDR3 profiling used genomic DNA as template. TCRdb reprocessed the reads via MiXCR and lists one record per CDR3 protein. The sample carries under 350,000 distinct CDR3 sequences, 45% to 65% recorded once. Sequenced sample: sorted CD4+, CD8+, or CD8+CD57+ T cells (not recorded which) from PBMCs. All receptors derive from a human donor with aplastic anemia.

V and J are TRBV7-6 and TRBJ2-6, with 11 bases matching TRBD2. CDR1 is SGHVS, CDR2 FNYEAQ, per germline. CDR3 length: 17 residues. J gave up 0 bases and V 5 bases, and 3 bases lay outside the gene matches. This CDR3 reads CASSPSGGLSGANVLTF. In DNA form, the CDR3 reads TGTGCCAGCAGCCCTAGCGGGGGGCTCTCTGGGGCCAACGTCCTGACTTTC.

This clonotype was counted a few times. The V and J genes are TRBV29-1 and TRBJ2-5, with D perhaps matching TRBD1 or TRBD2 (7 bases each). The CDR3 runs to 16 residues. V dropped 0 bases and J dropped 5 bases, with 19 bases sitting between them. Germline-derived CDR1 and CDR2 are SQVTM and ANQGSEA. The CDR3 sequence is CSVEDGGRQGGETQYF. CDR3 sequence (DNA): TGCAGCGTTGAAGATGGGGGCAGACAGGGAGGGGAGACCCAGTACTTC.

The chain carries TRBV7-9 and TRBJ2-7, with D maybe TRBD1 (5 bases). CDR3 size: 15 residues. Germline V lookup: CDR1 SEHNR, CDR2 FQNEAQ (reference sequence). Trimming cost V 7 bases and J 5 bases, with 21 bases left between them. The CDR3 nucleotides read TGTGCCAGCACCGACCAGGGCCAGCGCCCCCACGAGCAGTACTTC. Translated: CASTDQGQRPHEQYF.

The chain carries TRBV7-3 and TRBJ1-1; D remains ambiguous. The CDR3 extends over 13 amino acids. The germline V gene has CDR1 SGHTA and CDR2 FQGTGA. Trimming removed 0 bases from V and 5 bases from J, with 7 bases in between. The CDR3 loop is CASSLTTMTEAFF. The CDR3 region has the DNA TGTGCCAGCAGCTTAACTACCATGACTGAAGCTTTCTTT.

The chain joins TRBV20-1 to TRBJ2-1, with 9 positions matching TRBD2. CDR3 length: 15 residues. The ends lost 0 bases at V and 8 bases at J; junction bases unmatched: 8. Germline lookup yields CDR1 DFQATT and CDR2 SNEGSKA (reference sequence). The CDR3 is CSARDRAGGLDEQFF. The DNA for the CDR3 is TGCAGTGCTAGAGATCGCGCGGGAGGGCTGGATGAGCAGTTCTTC.

The V and J genes are TRBV15 and TRBJ1-4; 9 bases fit TRBD1. The germline V gene has CDR1 LNHNV and CDR2 YYDKDF (reference sequence). This CDR3 contains 14 residues. The ends lost 3 bases at V and 6 bases at J; junction bases unmatched: 2. The DNA for the CDR3 is TGTGCCACCAGCAGCAGACAGGGGGATGAAAAACTGTTTTTT. This sequence encodes CATSSRQGDEKLFF.

This clonotype was detected many times. The genes are TRBV3-1 and TRBJ2-3, with 8 bases fitting TRBD2. The ends lost 1 base at V and 2 bases at J; junction bases unmatched: 8. There are 17 residues in the CDR3. The germline CDR1 and CDR2 sequences are LGHDT and YNNKEL (reference sequence). The CDR3 bases are TGTGCCAGCAGCCAAGTTAGTGGACTAGCCAACACAGATACGCAGTATTTT. Amino acid sequence: CASSQVSGLANTDTQYF.

The rearrangement links TRBV25-1 to TRBJ1-2, with 8 bases fitting TRBD1. The CDR3 is 15 amino acids. The V and J ends lost 3 bases and 3 bases, in that order; junction bases with no gene match: 6. Germline V gene sequence: CDR1 MGHDK, CDR2 SYGVNS. This chain's CDR3 is CASSDMTGADYGYTF. The CDR3 DNA reads TGTGCCAGCAGTGATATGACAGGGGCTGACTATGGCTACACCTTC.

This clonotype has more than one count but fewer than ten. The gene calls are TRBV24-1 and TRBJ2-7; 10 bases are a match to TRBD2. Trimming at V came to 9 bases and at J to 6 bases, leaving 7 bases not matched to a gene. CDR3 length equals 13 residues. The germline V gene has CDR1 KGHDR and CDR2 SFDVKD. DNA of the CDR3: TGTGCCACCGCTCAGATAGCGGGAGGCGAGCAGTACTTC. Translated: CATAQIAGGEQYF.